This T cell receptor beta chain was observed in a study of blood T cells in healthy people across ages. This clonotype occurred a few times. Its antigen is currently unknown. General study results and limits: Estimates based on one million T cells were treated as lower bounds.

This CDR3 is 12 amino acids long. V shed 5 bases and J 3 bases; nucleotides not matched to a gene: 1. The V gene's germline CDR1 is DFQATT and CDR2 SNEGSKA (reference sequence). Every sample had a minimum of 6 million PBMCs isolated. Through a sample-barcoded 5' primer and a J-beta primer mix, a second PCR was run for roughly 7 to 11 cycles. TCRdb redid the calling of the 5' RACE reads with MiXCR, one entry per CDR3 protein. Here the sample spans about 640,000 distinct CDR3 sequences, approximately 59% being singletons. The V call is TRBV20-1, the J call TRBJ2-7; 10 nucleotides agree with TRBD2. Sample: blood. This TCR was recovered from a man aged 55-75 years in good health. This chain's CDR3 is CSAERGGYEQYF. The CDR3 DNA follows: TGCAGTGCTGAGCGGGGGGGCTACGAGCAGTACTTC.